This T cell receptor (beta chain) emerged from a study of blood T cell repertoires in COVID-19. Overall study context: Sites in the United States, Italy and Spain provided acute and convalescent COVID-19 samples.

Some clones are missing from TCRdb's copy, which holds only in-frame ones; the method was immunoSEQ multiplex PCR. Among approximately 250,000 clones listed, over 75% were seen once. The CDR3 is 13 residues long. V lost 7 bases and J 5 bases, leaving 14 bases between the germline ends. J is TRBJ2-5 and V is TRBV12-3 or TRBV12-4; weak D call: TRBD1 (5 bases). Sequences were obtained from peripheral blood. This sequence was found in a human donor in a cohort sampled during active COVID-19. As DNA, the CDR3 is TGTGCCAGCACTCAGGGTGCCGGGGAGACCCAGTACTTC. It translates to CASTQGAGETQYF.